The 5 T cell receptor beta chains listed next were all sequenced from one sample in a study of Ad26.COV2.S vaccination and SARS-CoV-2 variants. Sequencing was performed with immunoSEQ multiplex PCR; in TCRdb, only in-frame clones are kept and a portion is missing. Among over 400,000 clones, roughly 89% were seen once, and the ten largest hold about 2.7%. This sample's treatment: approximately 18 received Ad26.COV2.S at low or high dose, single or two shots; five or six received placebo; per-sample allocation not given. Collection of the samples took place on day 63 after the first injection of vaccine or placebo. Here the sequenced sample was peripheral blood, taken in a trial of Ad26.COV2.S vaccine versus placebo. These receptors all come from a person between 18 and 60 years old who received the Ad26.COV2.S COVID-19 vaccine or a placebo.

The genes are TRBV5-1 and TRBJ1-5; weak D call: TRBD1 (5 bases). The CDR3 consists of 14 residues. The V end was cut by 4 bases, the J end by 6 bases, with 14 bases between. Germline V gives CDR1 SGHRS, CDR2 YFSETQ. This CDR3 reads CASSQGTGGQPQHF. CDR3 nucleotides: TGCGCCAGCAGCCAAGGGACCGGGGGTCAGCCCCAGCATTTT.

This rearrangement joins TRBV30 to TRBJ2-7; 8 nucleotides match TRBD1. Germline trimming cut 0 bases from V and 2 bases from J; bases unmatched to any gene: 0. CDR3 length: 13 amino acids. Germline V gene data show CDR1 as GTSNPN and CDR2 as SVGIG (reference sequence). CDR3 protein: CAWSVQGAYEQYV. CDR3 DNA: TGTGCCTGGAGTGTACAGGGGGCCTACGAGCAGTACGTC.

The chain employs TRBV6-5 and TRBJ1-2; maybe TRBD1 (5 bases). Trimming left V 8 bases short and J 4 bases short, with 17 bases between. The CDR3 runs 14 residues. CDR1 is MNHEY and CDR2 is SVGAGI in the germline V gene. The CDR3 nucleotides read TGTGCCAGCCGGCTAGACAGACCGATCTATGGCTACACCTTC. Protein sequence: CASRLDRPIYGYTF.

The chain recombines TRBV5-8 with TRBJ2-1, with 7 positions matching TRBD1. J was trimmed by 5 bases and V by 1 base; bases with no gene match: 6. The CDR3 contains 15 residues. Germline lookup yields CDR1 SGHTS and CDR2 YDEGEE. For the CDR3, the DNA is TGTGCCAGCAGCTTGAGAGGGGGCCACCACAATGAGCAGTTCTTC. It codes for CASSLRGGHHNEQFF.

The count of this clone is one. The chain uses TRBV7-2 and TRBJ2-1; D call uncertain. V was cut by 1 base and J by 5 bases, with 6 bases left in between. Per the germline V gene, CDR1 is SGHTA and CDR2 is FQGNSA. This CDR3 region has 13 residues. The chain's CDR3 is CASSLGRNNEQFF. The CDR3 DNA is TGTGCCAGCAGCTTAGGACGAAACAATGAGCAGTTCTTC.